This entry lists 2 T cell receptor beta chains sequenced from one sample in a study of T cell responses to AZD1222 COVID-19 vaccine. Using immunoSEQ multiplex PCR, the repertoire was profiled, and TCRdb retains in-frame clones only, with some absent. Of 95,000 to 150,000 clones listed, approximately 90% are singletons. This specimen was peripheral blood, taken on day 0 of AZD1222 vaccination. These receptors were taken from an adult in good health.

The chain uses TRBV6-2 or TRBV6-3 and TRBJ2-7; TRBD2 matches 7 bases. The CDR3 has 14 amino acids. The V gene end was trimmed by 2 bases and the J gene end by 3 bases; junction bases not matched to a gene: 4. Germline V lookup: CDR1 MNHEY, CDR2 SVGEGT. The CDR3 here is CASSYGEGRYEQYF. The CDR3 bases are TGTGCCAGCAGTTACGGGGAGGGCCGCTACGAGCAGTACTTC.

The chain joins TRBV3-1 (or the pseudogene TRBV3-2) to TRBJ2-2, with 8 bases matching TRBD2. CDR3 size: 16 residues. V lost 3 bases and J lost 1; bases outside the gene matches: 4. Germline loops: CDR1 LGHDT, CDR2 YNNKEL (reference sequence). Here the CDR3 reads CASSHSGTRNTGELFF. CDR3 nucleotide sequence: TGTGCCAGCAGCCATTCCGGGACTAGGAACACCGGGGAGCTGTTTTTT.